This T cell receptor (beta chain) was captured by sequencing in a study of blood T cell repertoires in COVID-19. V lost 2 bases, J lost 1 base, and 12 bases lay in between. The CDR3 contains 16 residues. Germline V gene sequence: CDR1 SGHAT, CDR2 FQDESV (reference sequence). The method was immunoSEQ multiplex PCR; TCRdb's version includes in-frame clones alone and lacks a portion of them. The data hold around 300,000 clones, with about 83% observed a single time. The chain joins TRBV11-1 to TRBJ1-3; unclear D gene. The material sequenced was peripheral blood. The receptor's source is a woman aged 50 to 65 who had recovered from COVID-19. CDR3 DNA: TGTGCCAGCAGCTTATCGGGAGGTGTTTCTGGAAACACCATATATTTT. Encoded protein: CASSLSGGVSGNTIYF.